This T cell receptor (beta chain) was captured by sequencing in a study of blood T cell repertoires in COVID-19. Study in general: COVID-19 samples collected from the United States, Italy and Spain covered acute and convalescent phases.

Per the authors' pipeline: Estimates of nucleated cell counts were drawn from the amplification of reference gene primers. This table comes from immunoSEQ multiplex PCR, and its TCRdb copy is limited to in-frame clones, with some not included. That table is the source of V, J and clone size, and D and trimming were worked out from the DNA. The sample shows 400,000 or so clones, 89% of them seen only once. Seattle patients were enrolled during active infection and followed longitudinally. The V and J ends lost 2 bases and 2 bases, in that order; junction bases with no gene match: 13. The germline V gene encodes CDR1 WSHSY and CDR2 SAAADI. The CDR3 sequence is 20 residues long.

V and J are TRBV10-2 and TRBJ1-5; TRBD1 matches at 12 bases. The receptor comes from a woman aged 40 to 50 with COVID-19, enrolled during active disease. Material for sequencing was peripheral blood. The CDR3 nucleotides are TGCGCCAGCAGTGAGCCCGGGTCCGGGACAGGGGGCTATGGCAATCAGCCCCAGCATTTT. It yields the protein CASSEPGSGTGGYGNQPQHF.